This T cell receptor beta chain comes out of a study of regulatory T cells in long-lasting Graves disease. The time point is: newly diagnosed GD, antithyroid drugs for less than 3 months. Extracted RNA from PBMCs served as the source of the TCR library. In building TCR beta libraries, iRepertoire HTBI primers were used together with Arm-PCR of CDR3 regions. TCRdb reprocessed the multiplex PCR reads via MiXCR and lists one record per CDR3 protein. The table lists 350,000 to 550,000 distinct CDR3 sequences, less than 15% of them singletons. This clonotype has ten or more counts. Antigen specificity is unknown. Study conclusions and caveats: Persistent disease preferred TRBV28, TRBJ1-2 and TRBJ2-5; new disease, TRBV20-1 and TRBJ2-1.

The CDR3 totals 13 residues. V was pared by 8 bases and J by 5 bases, with 15 bases between. This sample was shared with a second study, whose subject was T cells in Graves' hyperthyroidism and ophthalmopathy. This second report adds: Patients showing uncontrolled infection, other autoimmune disease, pregnancy or lactation were ineligible.

Here the sequenced sample was peripheral blood mononuclear cells (PBMCs), taken at new diagnosis, from a patient treated with antithyroid drugs. The rearrangement uses TRBV12-3 or TRBV12-4 and TRBJ1-1, with D perhaps TRBD1 (6 bases). The receptor was isolated from a woman in her forties or fifties with Graves disease. CDR3 sequence (DNA): TGTGCCAGCCGGAAGACAGGTGAAACTGAAGCTTTCTTT. Translating gives CASRKTGETEAFF.